What follows describes a single TCR beta chain. The antigen remains undetermined. The data originate from a study of T cell therapy after organ transplantation. Study summary: T cells were expanded 2 to 3 weeks with 30 CMV class I/II epitopes. Up to 6 doses were given at 2-week intervals.

The repertoire was sequenced with immunoSEQ multiplex PCR; TCRdb's copy has only in-frame clones and lacks some. The sample carries fewer than 3,000 clones, approximately 66% recorded once. Study conclusions and caveats: Endogenous clonotypes not in therapy products appeared after therapy alongside transferred ones. Nonresponders had marked pretherapy clonal expansions and little post-therapy change.

The CDR3 has 15 residues. Trimming left V 5 bases short and J 0 bases short, with 12 bases between. CDR1 LNHDA and CDR2 SQIVND come from the germline V gene (reference sequence). This TCR came from a human patient who had received a solid organ transplant and had CMV disease. Sequenced here: CD8+ T cells from blood, sampled before autologous CMV-specific T cell therapy. V usage is TRBV19 and J usage is TRBJ2-3; weak D call: TRBD2 (6 bases). The chain's CDR3 is CASSWGERSTDTQYF. In DNA, the CDR3 is TGTGCCAGTAGTTGGGGGGAGAGGAGCACAGATACGCAGTATTTT.